A selection of T cell receptor beta chains follows, all from one sample in a study of T cell clonotyping in hematopoietic cell transplantation. Using immunoSEQ multiplex PCR, the repertoire was profiled, and TCRdb retains in-frame clones only, with some absent. The sample has some 45,000 clones, 82% seen once. Sequences were derived from peripheral blood mononuclear cells, sampled before stem cell transplant. All receptors come from a man between 60 and 75 years old with myelodysplastic syndrome. Some clones in this sample may be carry-over from other donors' samples. Each CDR3 is given with its conserved first and last residue.

J gene | V gene | CDR3 protein
TRBJ1-1 | TRBV6-5 | CASSYSTGLNTEAFF
TRBJ1-6 | TRBV5-1 | CASSLGESNSPLHF
TRBJ2-7 | TRBV18 | CASSRGEGASYEQYF
TRBJ2-5 | TRBV7-6 | CASKSGTGGETQYF
TRBJ1-1 | TRBV10-3 | CAISELLHEAFF
TRBJ2-2 | TRBV9 | CASSPNGDTGELFF
TRBJ2-7 | TRBV5-6 | CASSQGYEQYF
TRBJ2-3 | TRBV4-3 | CASSQAADYGTDTQYF
TRBJ1-5 | TRBV28 | CASSLLNGQPQHF
TRBJ2-1 | TRBV11-1 | CASSSNREPYNEQFF
TRBJ1-6 | TRBV7-2 | CASSWDRRSYNSPLHF
TRBJ1-3 | TRBV19 | CASSGNTIYF
TRBJ2-1 | TRBV7-2 | CASSRGDSPANEQFF
TRBJ2-7 | TRBV7-2 | CASSRDRRFNEQYF
TRBJ2-2 | TRBV5-1 | CASKADTGELFF
TRBJ1-1 | TRBV2 | CASSADPLRPEAFF
TRBJ1-1 | TRBV7-2 | CASSRRTGGLAFF
TRBJ1-1 | TRBV19 | CASSKLENTEAFF
TRBJ1-2 | TRBV5-6 | CASSLEGARGYTF
TRBJ1-4 | TRBV7-2 | CASSLGPTRVGEKLFF
TRBJ1-4 | TRBV7-9 | CASSYQATNEKLFF
TRBJ1-2 | TRBV4-1 | CASSQDKDGRYGYTF
TRBJ1-5 | TRBV7-2 | CASSSRGVGSNQPQHF
TRBJ2-3 | TRBV7-2 | CASSLVLAGALTQYF
TRBJ1-2 | TRBV9 | CASSVQEGPTYGYTF
TRBJ1-5 | TRBV2 | CASSDEGNQPQHF
TRBJ1-5 | TRBV5-4 | CASSLWQGDQPQHF
TRBJ1-2 | TRBV4-3 | CASSQEWTRGGHGYTF
TRBJ2-7 | TRBV20-1 | CSARKGYEQYF
TRBJ1-5 | TRBV28 | CASSLQDQPQHF
TRBJ1-2 | TRBV19 | CASSPLTDGGYTF
TRBJ2-7 | TRBV7-2 | CASSRDRAYEQYF
TRBJ1-5 | TRBV7-2 | CASSLSGQGASQPQHF
TRBJ1-6 | TRBV7-2 | CASRLTAETYNSPLHF
TRBJ2-1 | TRBV4-2 | CASSQEGLAGFNEQFF
TRBJ1-4 | TRBV6-6 | CASRPGQRNEKLFF
TRBJ1-3 | TRBV6-5 | CASSYSGRASGNTIYF
TRBJ1-3 | TRBV5-5 | CASSLAFGSPSGNTIYF
TRBJ2-3 | TRBV4-2 | CASSQESGTDTQYF
TRBJ2-1 | TRBV7-2 | CASSLVNEQFF
TRBJ1-1 | TRBV5-8 | CASSLRDQRDTEAFF
TRBJ1-2 | TRBV28 | CASSLNYGYTF
TRBJ1-3 | TRBV9 | CASSVDPGRAGNTIYF
TRBJ1-6 | TRBV11-2 | CASSLGYNSPLHF
TRBJ2-7 | TRBV28 | CASAGGRYEQYF
TRBJ1-2 | TRBV5-1 | CASSPSNRGLSGYTF
TRBJ2-6 | TRBV11-2 | CASSSTGGVSGANVLTF
TRBJ2-7 | TRBV29-1 | CSVEGAEGSYEQYF
TRBJ2-2 | TRBV7-2 | CASSLASPQGVNTGELFF
TRBJ2-1 | TRBV10-3 | CAISGTGRDEQFF
TRBJ1-2 | TRBV6-5 | CASAPGQGPIDGYTF
TRBJ1-5 | TRBV23-1 | CASSQLADQPQHF